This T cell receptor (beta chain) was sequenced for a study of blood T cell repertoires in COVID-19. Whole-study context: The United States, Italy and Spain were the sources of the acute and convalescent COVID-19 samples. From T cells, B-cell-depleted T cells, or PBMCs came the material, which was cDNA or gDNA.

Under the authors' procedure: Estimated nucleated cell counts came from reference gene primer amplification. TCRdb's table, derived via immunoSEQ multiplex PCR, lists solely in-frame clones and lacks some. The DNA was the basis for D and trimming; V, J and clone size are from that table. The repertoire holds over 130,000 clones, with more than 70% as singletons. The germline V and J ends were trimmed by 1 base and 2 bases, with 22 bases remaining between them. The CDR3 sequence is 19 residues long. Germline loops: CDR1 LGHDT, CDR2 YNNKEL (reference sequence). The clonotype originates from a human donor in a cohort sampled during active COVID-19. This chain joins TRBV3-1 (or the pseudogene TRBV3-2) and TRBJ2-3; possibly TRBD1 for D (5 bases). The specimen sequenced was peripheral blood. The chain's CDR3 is CASSQVSPDWAGPTDTQYF. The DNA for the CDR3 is TGTGCCAGCAGCCAAGTCAGCCCCGACTGGGCAGGGCCCACAGATACGCAGTATTTT.